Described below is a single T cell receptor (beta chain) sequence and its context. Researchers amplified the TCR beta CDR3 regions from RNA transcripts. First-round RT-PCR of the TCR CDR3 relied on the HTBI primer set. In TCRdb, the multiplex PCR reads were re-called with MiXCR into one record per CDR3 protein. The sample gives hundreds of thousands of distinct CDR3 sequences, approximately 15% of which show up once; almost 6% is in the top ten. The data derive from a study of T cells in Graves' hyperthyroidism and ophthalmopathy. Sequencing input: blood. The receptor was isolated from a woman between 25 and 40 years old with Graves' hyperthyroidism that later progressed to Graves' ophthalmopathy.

The CDR3 DNA reads TGTGCCATCAGTGGCCAGACTAGCGGGAGCGAGACCCAGTACTTC. This gives the protein CAISGQTSGSETQYF. The gene calls are TRBV10-3 and TRBJ2-5, with 12 bases matching TRBD2. This CDR3 contains 15 residues. The V segment lost 4 bases and the J segment 5 bases; nucleotides outside the gene matches: 5. Per the germline V gene, CDR1 is ENHRY and CDR2 is SYGVKD.